This T cell receptor (beta chain) was identified in a study of identifying expanded T cells in peripheral blood. Study-level results: Approximately two-week clone count variance significantly increased as total template count grew.

CDR1 and CDR2 (germline): MNHNS, SASEGT. CDR3 length: 15 residues. Trimming removed 3 bases from V and 0 bases from J, with 6 bases in between. Only in-frame clones appear in the TCRdb table, and some are missing; sequencing was by immunoSEQ multiplex PCR. The table has approximately 100,000 clones, 88% seen once; the top ten hold over 3%. This clone was detected only once. Its target is not known. No infections or other immune events were documented during collection. The chain combines TRBV6-1 with TRBJ2-6; the D is unclear. Sequencing input: blood. The TCR originated in a person between 18 and 75 years old in good health. The CDR3 here is CASSDTGSGANVLTF. In nucleotides, the CDR3 is TGTGCCAGCAGTGATACTGGCTCTGGGGCCAACGTCCTGACTTTC.